This record concerns one T cell receptor (beta chain) sequence. The sample comes from a study of blood T cell repertoires in COVID-19. As for the study in general: Italy, Spain and the United States were the sources of the convalescent and acute COVID-19 samples. The analysed material was cDNA or gDNA that came from T cells, B-cell-depleted T cells, or PBMCs.

Per the original data handling: Reference gene primers were amplified, and this amplification served to estimate nucleated cell counts. Assay used: immunoSEQ multiplex PCR; TCRdb lists only in-frame clones, some missing. The V and J calls and clone size were taken over from that table, and D and trimming were inferred from the DNA. Among roughly 200,000 clones listed, just under 90% were seen once. V dropped 7 bases and J dropped 2 bases, with 12 bases sitting between them. This CDR3 is 13 amino acids long. Germline CDR1 SGHKS, CDR2 YYEKEE (reference sequence). Sequenced input: peripheral blood. The clonotype originates from a woman aged 18-29 years who had recovered from COVID-19. The rearrangement links TRBV5-5 to TRBJ1-1; D gene unclear. Here the CDR3 DNA reads TGTGCCAGCGCGGGTCTAGTTAACACTGAAGCTTTCTTT. This sequence encodes CASAGLVNTEAFF. The complete variable domain, with remaining parts taken from reference TRBV5-5 and TRBJ1-1, reads DAGVTQSPTHLIKTRGQQVTLRCSPISGHKSVSWYQQVLGQGPQFIFQYYEKEERGRGNFPDRFSARQFPNYSSELNVNALLLGDSALYLCASAGLVNTEAFFGQGTRLTVV.